This T cell receptor (beta chain) emerged from a study of breast tumors, draining lymph nodes, adjacent tissues. General study findings and limits: Tumors had less TCR diversity than lymph nodes, more than nontumor tissue. Compared with basal-like, luminal-like tumors shared significantly more repertoire with nontumor tissue.

One entry per CDR3 protein results from TCRdb running MiXCR on the multiplex PCR reads. The table shows approximately 180,000 distinct CDR3 sequences, with about 30% occurring only once. Samples came from axillary lymph nodes draining the breast cancer. This clonotype was recorded many times. No antigen is known for it. The CDR3 loop spans 13 amino acids. The V and J ends lost 2 bases and 4 bases respectively, with 6 bases between them. Germline CDR1 and CDR2: SGHDN and FVKESK. This sequence originates from a female donor with breast cancer. Some clones in this sample may be carry-over from other donors' samples. The chain recombines TRBV14 with TRBJ1-3; D gene uncertain. The material sequenced was axillary lymph node tissue. The CDR3 reads CASSQLPGNTIYF. In DNA, the CDR3 is TGTGCCAGCAGCCAACTACCCGGAAACACCATATATTTT.